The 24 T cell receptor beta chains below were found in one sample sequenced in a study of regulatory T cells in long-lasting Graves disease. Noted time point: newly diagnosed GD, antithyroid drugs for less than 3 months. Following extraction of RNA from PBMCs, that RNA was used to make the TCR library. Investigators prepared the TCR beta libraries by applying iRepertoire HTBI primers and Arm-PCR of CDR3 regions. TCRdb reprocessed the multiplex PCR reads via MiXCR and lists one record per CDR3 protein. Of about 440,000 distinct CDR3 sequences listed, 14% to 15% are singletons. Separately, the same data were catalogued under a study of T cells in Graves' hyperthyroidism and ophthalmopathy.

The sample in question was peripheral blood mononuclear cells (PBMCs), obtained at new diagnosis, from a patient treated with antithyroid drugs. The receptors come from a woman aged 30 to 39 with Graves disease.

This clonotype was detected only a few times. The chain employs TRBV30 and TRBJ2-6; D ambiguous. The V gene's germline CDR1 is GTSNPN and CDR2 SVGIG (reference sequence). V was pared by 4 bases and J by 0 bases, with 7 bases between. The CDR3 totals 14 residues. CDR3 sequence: CAWTFSSGANVLTF. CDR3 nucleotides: TGTGCCTGGACTTTCAGCTCTGGGGCCAACGTCCTGACTTTC.

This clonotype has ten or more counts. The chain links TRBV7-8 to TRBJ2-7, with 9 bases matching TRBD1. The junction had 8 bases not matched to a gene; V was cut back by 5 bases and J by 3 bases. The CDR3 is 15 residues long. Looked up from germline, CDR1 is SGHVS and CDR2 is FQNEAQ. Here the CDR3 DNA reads TGTGCCAGCAGCCTACAGGGGGCGAGGGGCTACGAGCAGTACTTC. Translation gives CASSLQGARGYEQYF.

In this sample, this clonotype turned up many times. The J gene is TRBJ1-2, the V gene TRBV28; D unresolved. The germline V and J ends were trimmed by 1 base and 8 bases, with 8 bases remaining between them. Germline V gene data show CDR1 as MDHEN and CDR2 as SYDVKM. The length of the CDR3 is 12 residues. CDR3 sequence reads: CASSLLGNGYTF. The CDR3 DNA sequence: TGTGCCAGCAGTTTATTGGGGAACGGCTACACCTTC.

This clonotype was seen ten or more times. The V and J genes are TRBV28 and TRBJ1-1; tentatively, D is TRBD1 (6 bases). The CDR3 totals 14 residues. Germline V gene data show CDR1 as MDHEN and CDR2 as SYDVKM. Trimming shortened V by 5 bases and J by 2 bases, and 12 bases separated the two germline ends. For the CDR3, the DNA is TGTGCCAGCAGTCCACCACAGGGAAACACTGAAGCTTTCTTT. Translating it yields CASSPPQGNTEAFF.

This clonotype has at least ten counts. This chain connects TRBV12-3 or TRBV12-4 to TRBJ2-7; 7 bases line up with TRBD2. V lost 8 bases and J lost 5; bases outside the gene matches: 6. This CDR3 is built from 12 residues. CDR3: CASLESGDEQYF. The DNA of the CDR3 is TGTGCCAGCCTCGAGAGCGGGGACGAGCAGTACTTC.

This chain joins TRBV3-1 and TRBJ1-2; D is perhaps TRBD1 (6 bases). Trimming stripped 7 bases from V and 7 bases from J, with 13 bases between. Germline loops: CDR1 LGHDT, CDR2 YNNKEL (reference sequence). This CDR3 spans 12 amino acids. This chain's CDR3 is CASTRTDGGYTF. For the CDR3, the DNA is TGTGCCAGCACCCGGACAGATGGTGGCTACACCTTC.

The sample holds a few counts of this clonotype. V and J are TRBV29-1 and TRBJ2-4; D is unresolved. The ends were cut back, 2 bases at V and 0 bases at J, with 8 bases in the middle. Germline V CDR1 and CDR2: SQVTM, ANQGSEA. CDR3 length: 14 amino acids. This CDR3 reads CSVETRLAKNIQYF. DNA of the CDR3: TGCAGCGTTGAAACCAGACTAGCCAAAAACATTCAGTACTTC.

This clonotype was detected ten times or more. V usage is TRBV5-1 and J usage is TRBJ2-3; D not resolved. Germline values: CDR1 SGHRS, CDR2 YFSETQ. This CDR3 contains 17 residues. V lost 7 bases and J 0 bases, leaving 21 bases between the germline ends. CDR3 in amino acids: CASGKDPARTSTDTQYF. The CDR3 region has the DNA TGCGCCAGCGGCAAAGACCCGGCTAGAACTAGCACAGATACGCAGTATTTT.

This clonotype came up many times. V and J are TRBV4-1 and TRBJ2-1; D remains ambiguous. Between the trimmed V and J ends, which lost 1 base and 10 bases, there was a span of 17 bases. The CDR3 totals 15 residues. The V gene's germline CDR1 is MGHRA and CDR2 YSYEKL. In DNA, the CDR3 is TGCGCCAGCAGCCAAGTGGGGTCCTCCCGTGGGGAGCAGTTCTTC. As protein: CASSQVGSSRGEQFF.

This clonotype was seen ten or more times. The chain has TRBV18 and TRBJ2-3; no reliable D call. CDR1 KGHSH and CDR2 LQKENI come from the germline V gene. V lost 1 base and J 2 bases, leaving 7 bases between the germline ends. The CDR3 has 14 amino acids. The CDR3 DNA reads TGTGCCAGCTCACCACAAACCTACACAGATACGCAGTATTTT. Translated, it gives CASSPQTYTDTQYF.

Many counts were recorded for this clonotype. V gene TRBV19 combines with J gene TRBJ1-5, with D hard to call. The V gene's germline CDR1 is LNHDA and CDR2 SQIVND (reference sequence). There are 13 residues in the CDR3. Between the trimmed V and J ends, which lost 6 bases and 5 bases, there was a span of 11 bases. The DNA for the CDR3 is TGTGCCAGTAGACCGACGAGCTATCAGCCCCAGCATTTT. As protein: CASRPTSYQPQHF.

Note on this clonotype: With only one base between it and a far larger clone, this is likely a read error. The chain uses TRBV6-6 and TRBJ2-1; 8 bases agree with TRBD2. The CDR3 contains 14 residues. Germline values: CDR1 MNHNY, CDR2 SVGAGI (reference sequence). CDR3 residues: CASSAGLDYNERFF. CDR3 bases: TGTGCCAGCAGTGCGGGACTAGACTACAATGAGCGGTTCTTC.

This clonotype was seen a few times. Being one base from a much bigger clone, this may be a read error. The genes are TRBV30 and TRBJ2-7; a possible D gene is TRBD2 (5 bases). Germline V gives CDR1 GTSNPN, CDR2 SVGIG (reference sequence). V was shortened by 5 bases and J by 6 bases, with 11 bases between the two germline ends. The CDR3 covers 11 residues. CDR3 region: CAWGGPSEQYF. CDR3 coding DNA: TGTGCCTGGGGAGGACCATCCGAGCAGTACTTC.

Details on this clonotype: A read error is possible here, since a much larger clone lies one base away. CDR3 sequence (DNA): TGTGCCAGCAGCCGGGAGAACTCCTACAATGAGCAGTTCTTC. It is translated as CASSRENSYNEQFF. This chain links TRBV6-2 or TRBV6-3 with TRBJ2-1, with a possible D match to TRBD2 (6 bases). This CDR3 contains 14 residues. V lost 6 bases and J lost 0, with 9 bases in between. Germline CDR1 MNHEY, CDR2 SVGEGT.

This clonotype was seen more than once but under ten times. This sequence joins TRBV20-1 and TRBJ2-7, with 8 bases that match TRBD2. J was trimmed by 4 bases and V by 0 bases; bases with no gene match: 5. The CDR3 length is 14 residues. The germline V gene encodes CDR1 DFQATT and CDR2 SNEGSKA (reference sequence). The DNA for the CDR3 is TGCAGTGCTAGAGATCGCGGGGGGCAGTACGAGCAGTACTTC. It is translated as CSARDRGGQYEQYF.

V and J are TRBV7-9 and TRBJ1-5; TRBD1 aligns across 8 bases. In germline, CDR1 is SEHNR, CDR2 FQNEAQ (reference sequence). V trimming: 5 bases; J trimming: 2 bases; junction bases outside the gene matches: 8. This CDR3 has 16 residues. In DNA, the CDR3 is TGTGCCAGCAGCCTAGGACAGGGCGGCCGCAATCAGCCCCAGCATTTT. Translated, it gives CASSLGQGGRNQPQHF.

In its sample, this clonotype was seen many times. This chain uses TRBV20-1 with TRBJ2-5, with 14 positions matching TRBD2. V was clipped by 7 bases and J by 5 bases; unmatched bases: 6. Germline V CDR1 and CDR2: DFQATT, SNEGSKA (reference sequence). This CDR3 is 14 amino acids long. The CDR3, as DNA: TGCAGTGGGACTAGCGGGAGGTTAAGGGAGACCCAGTACTTC. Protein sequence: CSGTSGRLRETQYF.

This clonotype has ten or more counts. CDR3: CASSTRQGSPAPADTQYF. As DNA, the CDR3 is TGCGCCAGCAGCACGCGACAGGGGTCTCCCGCCCCGGCAGATACGCAGTATTTT. The chain has TRBV4-1 and TRBJ2-3; TRBD1 matches 8 bases. Germline V gives CDR1 MGHRA, CDR2 YSYEKL. The CDR3 totals 18 residues. J gave up 4 bases and V 5 bases, and 17 bases lay outside the gene matches.

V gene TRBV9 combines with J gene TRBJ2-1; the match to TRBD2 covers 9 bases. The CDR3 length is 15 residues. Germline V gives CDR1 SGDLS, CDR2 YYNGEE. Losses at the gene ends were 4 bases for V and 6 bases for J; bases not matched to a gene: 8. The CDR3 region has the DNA TGTGCCAGCAGCCCAAAAGCGGGAGGTTTCAATGAGCAGTTCTTC. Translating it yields CASSPKAGGFNEQFF.

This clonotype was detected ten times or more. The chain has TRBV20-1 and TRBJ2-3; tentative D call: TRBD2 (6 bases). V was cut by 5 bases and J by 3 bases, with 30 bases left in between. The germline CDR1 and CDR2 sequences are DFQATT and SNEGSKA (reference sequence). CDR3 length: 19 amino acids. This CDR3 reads CSAGDPSGRLPGSTDTQYF. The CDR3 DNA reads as TGCAGTGCTGGCGATCCAAGCGGGCGACTCCCCGGCAGTACAGATACGCAGTATTTT.

CDR3 region: CASSRHRQETQYF. CDR3 nucleotides: TGTGCCAGCAGCCGACACAGACAAGAGACCCAGTACTTC. The gene calls are TRBV11-3 and TRBJ2-5; D unclear. CDR1 is SGHNT, CDR2 YENEEA, per germline. The CDR3 spans 13 residues. V lost 5 bases and J lost 2, with 9 bases in between.

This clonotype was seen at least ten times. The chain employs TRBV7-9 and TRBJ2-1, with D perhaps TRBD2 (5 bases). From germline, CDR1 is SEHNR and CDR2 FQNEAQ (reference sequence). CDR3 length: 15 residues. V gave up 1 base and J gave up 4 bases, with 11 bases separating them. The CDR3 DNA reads TGTGCCAGCAGCTTAGTAGCGCCCGTATACAATGAGCAGTTCTTC. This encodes CASSLVAPVYNEQFF. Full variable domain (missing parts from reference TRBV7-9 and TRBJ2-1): DTGVSQNPRHKITKRGQNVTFRCDPISEHNRLYWYRQTLGQGPEFLTYFQNEAQLEKSRLLSDRFSAERPKGSFSTLEIQRTEQGDSAMYLCASSLVAPVYNEQFFGPGTRLTVL.

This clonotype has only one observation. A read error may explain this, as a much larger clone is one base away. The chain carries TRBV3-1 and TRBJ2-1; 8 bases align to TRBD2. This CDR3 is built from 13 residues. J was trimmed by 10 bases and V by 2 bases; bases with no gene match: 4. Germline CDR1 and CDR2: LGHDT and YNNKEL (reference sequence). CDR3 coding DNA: TGTGCCAGCAGCCAAAATCGGGGGGGCGAGCAGTTCTTC. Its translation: CASSQNRGGEQFF.

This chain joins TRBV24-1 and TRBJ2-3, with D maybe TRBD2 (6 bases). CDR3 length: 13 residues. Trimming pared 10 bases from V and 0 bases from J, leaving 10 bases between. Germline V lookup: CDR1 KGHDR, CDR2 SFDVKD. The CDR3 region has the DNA TGTGCCACTAGCGGCTTCAGCACAGATACGCAGTATTTT. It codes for CATSGFSTDTQYF.